This T cell receptor beta chain was found in a study of T cell changes during pregnancy in multiple sclerosis. Assay used: immunoSEQ multiplex PCR; TCRdb lists only in-frame clones, some missing. The sample carries around 42,000 clones, 80% to 90% recorded once. This CDR3 spans 13 amino acids. The V end lost 0 bases, the J end lost 7 bases, and 9 bases lay between the germline ends. CDR1 MNHEY and CDR2 SMNVEV come from the germline V gene (reference sequence). The input for sequencing was peripheral blood, taken in the first trimester of pregnancy. The chain uses TRBV27 and TRBJ1-2; D not certain. The sequence was obtained from a female donor in good health, enrolled as a control in a pregnancy study. The CDR3 region is CASSLSTSLGYTF. For the CDR3, the DNA is TGTGCCAGCAGTTTATCGACAAGTCTTGGCTACACCTTC.